This T cell receptor (beta chain) emerged from a study of T cells in Graves' hyperthyroidism and ophthalmopathy. Study-level points and caveats: Ophthalmopathy and stable hyperthyroidism were told apart by a 13 V-J model. Ophthalmopathy prediction by the model preceded onset by a median approximately 5.9 months.

Amplification yielded TCR beta CDR3 regions, with RNA transcripts as the source. First-round RT-PCR targeting the TCR CDR3 was performed with the HTBI primer set. From the multiplex PCR reads, TCRdb called clonotypes with MiXCR, one entry per CDR3 protein. The sample has about 700,000 distinct CDR3 sequences; 14% are singletons. The authors deemed Graves' hyperthyroidism stable absent ophthalmopathy progression within 18 months. A remark on this clonotype: As yet, its antigen is unknown.

This receptor was taken from a woman aged 18-35 years with Graves' hyperthyroidism. Sequenced: blood.

The CDR3 coding sequence is TGTGCCAGCAGTTACGCAGGGGACGGGGCCAACGTCCTGACTTTC. Protein product: CASSYAGDGANVLTF. V usage is TRBV6-5 and J usage is TRBJ2-6; possibly TRBD1 for D (6 bases). Per the germline V gene, CDR1 is MNHEY and CDR2 is SVGAGI. CDR3 length: 15 residues. Trimming took off 2 bases at V and 4 bases at J, with 9 bases between the two ends.